The 5 T cell receptor beta chains below were found in one sample sequenced in a study of T-cell memory formation after mild COVID-19. TCRdb re-derived calls from the 5' RACE reads in MiXCR, one entry per CDR3 protein. The sample shows around 500,000 distinct CDR3 sequences, 15% to 20% of them seen only once. The material sequenced was PBMCs or a T cell subset sorted from them (not recorded which). The origin of the receptors is an adult woman who had mild COVID-19 (a few samples of this study predate the infection). Cell type and time point are not known.

This chain links TRBV20-1 with TRBJ1-1, with TRBD1 as a possible D gene (5 bases). CDR1 and CDR2 from the germline V gene are DFQATT and SNEGSKA (reference sequence). Deletions cut 6 bases from V and 1 base from J, with 9 bases between. There are 12 residues in the CDR3. The CDR3 DNA is TGCAGTGCAAGACAGCCGAACACTGAAGCTTTCTTT. Translating gives CSARQPNTEAFF.

V usage is TRBV6-5 and J usage is TRBJ2-3; no reliable D call. The CDR3 consists of 15 residues. Trimming removed 5 bases at V and 4 bases at J, with 16 bases between. Looked up from germline, CDR1 is MNHEY and CDR2 is SVGAGI. The CDR3 DNA reads TGTGCCAGCAGTACGACGGCTGACCGGGCAGATACGCAGTATTTT. Its translation is CASSTTADRADTQYF.

This clonotype was counted between two and nine times. The chain couples TRBV28 to TRBJ2-5, with 12 bases fitting TRBD2. The CDR3 consists of 21 residues. Germline CDR1 MDHEN, CDR2 SYDVKM. V was clipped by 6 bases and J by 3 bases; unmatched bases: 23. CDR3 DNA sequence: TGTGCCAGCAGCCAGCACGTTGCTAGCGGGAGGGCAGGTGAAGTGGAAGAGACCCAGTACTTC. It encodes CASSQHVASGRAGEVEETQYF.

The table lists this clonotype with a few counts. V gene TRBV24-1 combines with J gene TRBJ2-1, with D perhaps TRBD2 (5 bases). The V gene lost 9 bases and the J gene lost 2 bases, with 19 bases spanning the gap. The CDR3 runs 16 residues. Germline CDR1 KGHDR, CDR2 SFDVKD. The CDR3 bases are TGTGCCACCGAATCTAACGGGGTGACCGCCTACAATGAGCAGTTCTTC. This gives the protein CATESNGVTAYNEQFF.

The chain has TRBV24-1 and TRBJ1-2; a weak D match, TRBD1 (5 bases). Trimming took off 5 bases at V and 3 bases at J, with 12 bases between the two ends. Germline values: CDR1 KGHDR, CDR2 SFDVKD. This CDR3 contains 14 residues. The CDR3 DNA reads as TGTGCCACCAGTGCCCCAGGGAGAGACTATGGCTACACCTTC. Translating it yields CATSAPGRDYGYTF.